These 21 T cell receptor beta chains were all obtained from the same sample, sequenced in a study of breast tumors, draining lymph nodes, adjacent tissues. One entry per CDR3 protein results from TCRdb running MiXCR on the multiplex PCR reads. This sample yields some 21,000 distinct CDR3 sequences, of which about 38% are seen a single time; around 22% belongs to the top ten. Material for sequencing was breast tumor tissue. The receptors come from a female donor with breast cancer. Some clones in this sample may be carry-over from other donors' samples.

This chain connects TRBV7-2 to TRBJ1-3, with D maybe TRBD1 (6 bases). The CDR3 sequence is 16 residues long. Germline CDR1 and CDR2: SGHTA and FQGNSA. V lost 5 bases, J lost 0 bases, and 14 bases lay in between. Here the CDR3 reads CASSGLQGSSGNTIYF. In DNA, the CDR3 is TGTGCCAGCAGCGGCCTACAGGGCTCCTCTGGAAACACCATATATTTT.

V usage is TRBV5-8 and J usage is TRBJ2-2; D tentatively reads TRBD1 or TRBD2 (6 bases each). Germline lookup yields CDR1 SGHTS and CDR2 YDEGEE. Trimming removed 6 bases at V and 5 bases at J, with 17 bases between. The CDR3 spans 15 residues. For the CDR3, the DNA is TGTGCCAGCACCCCCCGGGGGCCGGGGACCGGGGAGCTGTTTTTT. As protein: CASTPRGPGTGELFF. Full variable domain (outside the CDR3, taken from reference TRBV5-8 and TRBJ2-2): EAGVTQSPTHLIKTRGQQATLRCSPISGHTSVYWYQQALGLGLQFLLWYDEGEERNRGNFPPRFSGRQFPNYSSELNVNALELEDSALYLCASTPRGPGTGELFFGEGSRLTVL.

This chain joins TRBV7-8 and TRBJ1-6; weak D call: TRBD1 (5 bases). Germline V gene lookup returns CDR1 SGHVS and CDR2 FQNEAQ. There are 17 residues in the CDR3. The V and J ends lost 1 base and 6 bases respectively, with 16 bases between them. The CDR3 region has the DNA TGTGCCAGCAGCTTAGGTGGTGCAGGGTCCCCTAATTCACCCCTCCACTTT. Its translation: CASSLGGAGSPNSPLHF.

This clonotype is labeled medium-sized (0.01 to 0.1%). The rearrangement joins TRBV10-1 to TRBJ2-3, with D perhaps TRBD1 or TRBD2 (6 bases each). V dropped 0 bases and J dropped 5 bases, with 15 bases sitting between them. The V gene's germline CDR1 is WNHNN and CDR2 SYGVQD (reference sequence). The CDR3 totals 16 residues. CDR3 bases: TGCGCCAGCAGTGAGTCTGCCGGGGGCGGGCAAGATACGCAGTATTTT. This translates into CASSESAGGGQDTQYF.

The J gene is TRBJ2-7, the V gene TRBV11-2, with D maybe TRBD2 (5 bases). Trimming removed 5 bases at V and 0 bases at J, with 17 bases between. Germline assignment: CDR1 SGHAT and CDR2 FQNNGV. The CDR3 is 16 residues long. CDR3 coding DNA: TGTGCCAGCAGCACACAGAGGGTCCTGACCTCCTACGAGCAGTACTTC. It yields the protein CASSTQRVLTSYEQYF.

The sample holds many counts of this clonotype. This chain links TRBV12-3 or TRBV12-4 with TRBJ1-4, with 9 bases aligning to TRBD1. With V trimmed by 6 bases and J by 11 bases, 10 bases remained unmatched. The CDR3 is made up of 14 amino acids. CDR3 amino acids: CASRPGQGYRKLFF. The CDR3 DNA sequence: TGTGCCAGCAGACCGGGACAGGGTTATAGGAAACTGTTTTTT.

Many counts were recorded for this clonotype. The DNA for the CDR3 is TGTGCCAGCAGCTTAGGCGCCTACAATGAGCAGTTCTTC. Its protein is CASSLGAYNEQFF. The chain couples TRBV11-3 to TRBJ2-1; D call uncertain. There are 13 residues in the CDR3. CDR1 and CDR2 (germline): SGHNT, YENEEA. Deletions cut 1 base from V and 2 bases from J, with 3 bases between.

This clonotype was seen at least ten times. The V call is TRBV2, the J call TRBJ1-2; TRBD1 agrees at 7 bases. This CDR3 has 13 amino acids. After removal of 6 bases from V and 5 bases from J, the junction contained 6 bases not matched to a gene. Germline values: CDR1 SNHLY, CDR2 FYNNEI. CDR3 DNA sequence: TGTGCCAGCAGGGCCGGGACAGCTTATGGCTACACCTTC. It yields the protein CASRAGTAYGYTF.

This clonotype appeared many times. This chain connects TRBV7-2 to TRBJ2-7; D gene uncertain. Germline values: CDR1 SGHTA, CDR2 FQGNSA. This CDR3 comprises 14 residues. Trimming removed 7 bases from V and 0 bases from J, with 13 bases in between. The CDR3 reads CASTPTVSSYEQYF. CDR3 DNA sequence: TGTGCCAGCACCCCGACGGTGAGCTCCTACGAGCAGTACTTC.

At least ten counts were recorded for this clonotype. This may stem from a read error, because a much larger clone lies one nucleotide away. V is TRBV20-1 and J is TRBJ2-7; maybe TRBD1 (5 bases). Germline V gene sequence: CDR1 DFQATT, CDR2 SNEGSKA (reference sequence). The CDR3 runs 15 residues. V was clipped by 0 bases and J by 2 bases, with 14 bases between them. The CDR3 nucleotides are TGCAGTGCTAGAGAGCTTAGGGGTCCCGCCTACGAGCAGTACTTC. Translated: CSARELRGPAYEQYF.

The rearrangement joins TRBV5-1 to TRBJ2-7, with D tentatively TRBD1 (6 bases). The CDR3 is 15 residues long. V shed 2 bases and J shed 2 bases, with 14 bases lying between them. Germline values: CDR1 SGHRS, CDR2 YFSETQ. CDR3 bases: TGCGCCAGCAGCTTACAGGGCACACCGACCTACGAGCAGTACTTC. This sequence encodes CASSLQGTPTYEQYF.

The CDR3 loop is CASTIDGHRYEQYF. The DNA of the CDR3 is TGTGCCAGCACCATCGACGGGCACCGCTACGAGCAGTACTTC. The genes are TRBV6-1 and TRBJ2-7; D is undetermined. The germline V and J ends were trimmed by 7 bases and 3 bases, with 16 bases remaining between them. The CDR3 is 14 residues long. Germline CDR1 reads MNHNS; CDR2 reads SASEGT.

The sample holds many counts of this clonotype. The chain has TRBV7-2 and TRBJ2-2; the match to TRBD1 covers 7 bases. The CDR3 extends over 16 amino acids. The V gene's germline CDR1 is SGHTA and CDR2 FQGNSA. The V gene end was trimmed by 5 bases and the J gene end by 4 bases; junction bases not matched to a gene: 10. The CDR3 reads CASSPTPGQITGELFF. CDR3 nucleotide sequence: TGTGCCAGCAGCCCTACCCCGGGACAGATCACCGGGGAGCTGTTTTTT.

This clonotype was counted ten times or more. This rearrangement joins TRBV24-1 to TRBJ1-5; 9 bases match TRBD1. Trimming at V came to 9 bases and at J to 1 base, leaving 6 bases not matched to a gene. The germline V gene has CDR1 KGHDR and CDR2 SFDVKD. The CDR3 runs to 15 residues. CDR3: CATSRTGESNQPQHF. CDR3 DNA sequence: TGTGCCACCTCCCGGACAGGGGAAAGCAATCAGCCCCAGCATTTT.

This chain connects TRBV30 to TRBJ2-5, with a possible D match to TRBD2 (6 bases). V gave up 3 bases and J gave up 5 bases, with 13 bases separating them. This CDR3 spans 13 amino acids. Germline values: CDR1 GTSNPN, CDR2 SVGIG (reference sequence). The CDR3 loop is CAWSRDGGETQYF. DNA of the CDR3: TGTGCCTGGAGCCGGGACGGAGGGGAGACCCAGTACTTC. The full variable domain, completed using reference TRBV30 and TRBJ2-5, is SQTIHQWPATLVQPVGSPLSLECTVEGTSNPNLYWYRQAAGRGLQLLFYSVGIGQISSEVPQNLSASRPQDRQFILSSKKLLLSDSGFYLCAWSRDGGETQYFGPGTRLLVL.

The chain is built from TRBV19 and TRBJ1-3; the D is unclear. Looked up from germline, CDR1 is LNHDA and CDR2 is SQIVND (reference sequence). The CDR3 contains 15 residues. With 5 bases removed from V and 0 bases from J, the gap between germline ends came to 11 bases. The CDR3 region has the DNA TGTGCCAGTAGTTTGGGGTCCCACTCTGGAAACACCATATATTTT. Translation: CASSLGSHSGNTIYF.

This clonotype was seen only a few times. The chain has TRBV12-3 or TRBV12-4 and TRBJ1-3, with 9 bases matching TRBD1. V gave up 7 bases and J gave up 9 bases; unmatched junction bases: 10. The length of the CDR3 is 14 residues. CDR3 residues: CASNKQGAEGTIYF. The CDR3 nucleotides read TGTGCCAGCAACAAACAGGGGGCGGAGGGCACCATATATTTT.

The chain links TRBV6-1 to TRBJ1-2; D is undetermined. The CDR3 loop spans 15 amino acids. The germline V gene has CDR1 MNHNS and CDR2 SASEGT. The V gene lost 1 base and the J gene lost 6 bases, with 15 bases spanning the gap. CDR3 amino acids: CASSEEVFGSNGYTF. The CDR3, as DNA: TGTGCCAGCAGTGAAGAAGTGTTCGGATCGAATGGCTACACCTTC.

Turning to this clonotype: A much larger clone lies a single base off, so this may be a read error. The chain has TRBV20-1 and TRBJ2-7; D is uncertain. The germline CDR1 and CDR2 sequences are DFQATT and SNEGSKA (reference sequence). This CDR3 comprises 17 residues. The V gene lost 0 bases and the J gene lost 3 bases, with 21 bases spanning the gap. CDR3 nucleotides: TGCAGTGCTAGAGATCTCAGCCCCGCAACTCTTAGCTACGAGCAGTACTTC. This sequence encodes CSARDLSPATLSYEQYF.

Turning to this clonotype: Mismatch with germline at one junction end may stem from a read error. The chain couples TRBV11-2 to TRBJ2-7; no definite D call. Germline V gene data show CDR1 as SGHAT and CDR2 as FQNNGV. The CDR3 spans 13 residues. Here the CDR3 DNA reads TGCGCCAGCAGATTCGAGACGGACTACGAGCAGTACTTC. Encoded protein: CASRFETDYEQYF.

This clonotype was seen ten or more times. The chain links TRBV5-4 to TRBJ2-7; TRBD1 matches at 7 bases. The germline CDR1 and CDR2 sequences are SGHNT and YYREEE (reference sequence). The CDR3 spans 16 residues. J lost 4 bases, V lost 5 bases, and 15 bases had no gene match. CDR3 coding DNA: TGTGCCAGCAGTTCCAAACAGGGGAGTGGTCGGTACGAGCAGTACTTC. Residues: CASSSKQGSGRYEQYF.